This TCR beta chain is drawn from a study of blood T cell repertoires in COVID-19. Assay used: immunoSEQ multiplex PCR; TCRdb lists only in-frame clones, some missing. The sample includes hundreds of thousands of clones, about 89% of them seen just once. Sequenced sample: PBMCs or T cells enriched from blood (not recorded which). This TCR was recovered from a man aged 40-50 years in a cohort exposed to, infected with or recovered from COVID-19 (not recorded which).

In DNA form, the CDR3 reads TGTGCCAGCTCACCACCGCCGGGTTTAAGTGGGGCCAACGTCCTGACTTTC. Translation: CASSPPPGLSGANVLTF. The chain links TRBV18 to TRBJ2-6, with unresolved D. This CDR3 is built from 17 residues. Germline CDR1 reads KGHSH; CDR2 reads LQKENI. V was shortened by 0 bases and J by 3 bases, with 12 bases between the two germline ends.